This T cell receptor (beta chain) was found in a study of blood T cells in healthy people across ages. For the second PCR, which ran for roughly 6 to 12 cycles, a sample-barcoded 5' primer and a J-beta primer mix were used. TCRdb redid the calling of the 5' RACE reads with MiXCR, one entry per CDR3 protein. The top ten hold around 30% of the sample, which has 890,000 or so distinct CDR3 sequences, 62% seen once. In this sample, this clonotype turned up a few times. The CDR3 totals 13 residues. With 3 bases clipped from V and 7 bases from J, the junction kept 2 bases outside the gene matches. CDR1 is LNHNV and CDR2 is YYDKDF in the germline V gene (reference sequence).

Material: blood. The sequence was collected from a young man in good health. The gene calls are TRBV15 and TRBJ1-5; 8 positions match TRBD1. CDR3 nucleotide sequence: TGTGCCACCAGCAGGGACAGGGCCCAGCCCCAGCATTTT. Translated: CATSRDRAQPQHF.